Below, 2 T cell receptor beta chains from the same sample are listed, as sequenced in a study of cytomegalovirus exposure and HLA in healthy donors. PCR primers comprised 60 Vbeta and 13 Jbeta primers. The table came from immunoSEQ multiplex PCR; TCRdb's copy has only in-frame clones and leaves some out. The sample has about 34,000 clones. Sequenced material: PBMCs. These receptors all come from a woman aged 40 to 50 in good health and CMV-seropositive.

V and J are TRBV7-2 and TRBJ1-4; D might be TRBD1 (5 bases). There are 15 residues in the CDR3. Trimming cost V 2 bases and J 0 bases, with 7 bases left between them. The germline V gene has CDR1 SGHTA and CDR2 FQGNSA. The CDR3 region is CASSLQGSTNEKLFF. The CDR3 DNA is TGTGCCAGCAGCTTACAGGGATCAACTAATGAAAAACTGTTTTTT.

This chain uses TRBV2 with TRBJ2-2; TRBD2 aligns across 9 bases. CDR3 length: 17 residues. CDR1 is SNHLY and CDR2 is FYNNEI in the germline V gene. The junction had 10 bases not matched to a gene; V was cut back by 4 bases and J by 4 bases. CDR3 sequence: CASSAGVAGEITGELFF. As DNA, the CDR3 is TGTGCCAGCAGTGCCGGAGTAGCGGGAGAGATCACCGGGGAGCTGTTTTTT.